This record covers a single TCR beta chain. Its target is unknown. This sample was taken from a study of T cell responses to AZD1222 COVID-19 vaccine. General study points: All repertoire sampling was performed exclusively after the peak T cell response. Close to half of all spike-specific TCRs reportedly target regions of the variants that are unmutated. Compared with day 0, the breadth and depth of the Spike-specific TCR repertoire rose significantly after two doses of AZD1222.

Germline trimming cut 5 bases from V and 5 bases from J; bases unmatched to any gene: 19. This CDR3 spans 18 amino acids. Germline V gene sequence: CDR1 SGHVS, CDR2 FQNEAQ. TCRdb's table, derived via immunoSEQ multiplex PCR, lists solely in-frame clones and lacks some. The data show 200,000 to 250,000 clones, 94% seen once. The material sequenced was peripheral blood, taken 28 days after the second dose of the MenACWY control vaccine. The TCR was taken from an adult who received the MenACWY meningococcal vaccine as a control. The gene calls are TRBV7-8 and TRBJ1-1; 8 nucleotides agree with TRBD1. The CDR3 DNA reads as TGTGCCAGCAGCCGTAGAGGGCGCTTGACAGGGGACATGACTGAAGCTTTCTTT. Translation gives CASSRRGRLTGDMTEAFF.